These 26 T cell receptor beta chains were sequenced from one sample in a study of blood T cell repertoires in COVID-19. Here immunoSEQ multiplex PCR was the method, and the copy in TCRdb shows in-frame clones only, minus some. This sample yields some 370,000 clones, of which 80% to 90% are seen a single time; about 10% belongs to the top ten. Sequenced sample: peripheral blood. These receptors were taken from a woman in her twenties or thirties with COVID-19, enrolled during active disease.

The J gene is TRBJ2-5, the V gene TRBV7-6; 8 bases are a match to TRBD1. Germline assignment: CDR1 SGHVS and CDR2 FNYEAQ. V shed 4 bases, J shed 5 bases, and the junction held 6 bases outside the gene matches. This CDR3 comprises 14 residues. The CDR3 region has the DNA TGTGCCAGCAGCTACGACAGGGGTAGTGAGACCCAGTACTTC. Translation gives CASSYDRGSETQYF.

The V call is TRBV11-3, the J call TRBJ2-2, with 7 positions matching TRBD2. V trimming: 0 bases; J trimming: 3 bases; junction bases outside the gene matches: 4. This CDR3 comprises 16 residues. Germline V CDR1 and CDR2: SGHNT, YENEEA. The CDR3 DNA reads TGTGCCAGCAGCTTAGATCAGGGAGGGTACACCGGGGAGCTGTTTTTT. Translated: CASSLDQGGYTGELFF.

The chain employs TRBV18 and TRBJ2-5, with 10 bases aligning to TRBD1. CDR3 length equals 18 residues. Germline lookup yields CDR1 KGHSH and CDR2 LQKENI. The J segment lost 7 bases and the V segment lost 6 bases, leaving 20 bases of the junction unmatched. The CDR3 nucleotides are TGTGCCAGCTCGCCGGGACAGGGGCAATCGAAGCGGAGTGGGACCCAGTACTTC. It yields the protein CASSPGQGQSKRSGTQYF.

This rearrangement joins TRBV4-1 to TRBJ2-2; the match to TRBD2 covers 11 bases. The V segment lost 3 bases and the J segment 5 bases; nucleotides outside the gene matches: 8. There are 17 residues in the CDR3. The germline gives CDR1 MGHRA, CDR2 YSYEKL. CDR3 residues: CASSHVLAGEGTGELFF. The CDR3 DNA reads as TGCGCCAGCAGCCACGTACTAGCGGGAGAAGGAACCGGGGAGCTGTTTTTT.

The CDR3 nucleotides read TGCGCCAGCAGTGAGACAAGTCCCATCAATCAGCCCCAGCATTTT. It yields the protein CASSETSPINQPQHF. The J gene is TRBJ1-5, the V gene TRBV5-1; no clear D gene. The CDR3 consists of 15 residues. CDR1 is SGHRS and CDR2 is YFSETQ in the germline V gene. The V gene lost 5 bases and the J gene lost 3 bases, with 15 bases spanning the gap.

The J gene is TRBJ1-6, the V gene TRBV2; 7 bases match TRBD1. Germline V CDR1 and CDR2: SNHLY, FYNNEI. This CDR3 has 15 residues. The V and J ends lost 8 bases and 5 bases, in that order; junction bases with no gene match: 9. For the CDR3, the DNA is TGTGCCAGCGGGGTTGAGGGGGCCGATAATTCACCCCTCCACTTT. Encoded protein: CASGVEGADNSPLHF.

The gene calls are TRBV5-1 and TRBJ2-2, with 9 nucleotides matching TRBD1. The CDR3 spans 15 residues. With 4 bases clipped from V and 5 bases from J, the junction kept 6 bases outside the gene matches. Looked up from germline, CDR1 is SGHRS and CDR2 is YFSETQ. CDR3 loop: CASSPDRGGTGELFF. CDR3 nucleotide sequence: TGCGCCAGCAGCCCGGACAGGGGAGGAACCGGGGAGCTGTTTTTT.

The rearrangement uses TRBV29-1 and TRBJ2-2, with a tentative D call TRBD1 (5 bases). The CDR3 covers 11 residues. With 6 bases removed from V and 6 bases from J, the gap between germline ends came to 8 bases. The germline V gene encodes CDR1 SQVTM and CDR2 ANQGSEA. The CDR3 spells CSVREAGELFF. CDR3 nucleotide sequence: TGCAGCGTCAGGGAAGCCGGGGAGCTGTTTTTT.

The table lists this clone with a count of one. This chain links TRBV27 with TRBJ1-6, with unresolved D. The CDR3 runs 15 residues. CDR1 and CDR2 from the germline V gene are MNHEY and SMNVEV (reference sequence). The V and J ends lost 3 bases and 3 bases respectively, with 9 bases between them. DNA for the CDR3: TGTGCCAGCAGTTTTTCCTCCTTCTATAATTCACCCCTCCACTTT. It is translated as CASSFSSFYNSPLHF.

V is TRBV7-8 and J is TRBJ1-1; TRBD1 is a possible D gene (5 bases). The germline V gene has CDR1 SGHVS and CDR2 FQNEAQ. V was clipped by 3 bases and J by 0 bases, with 8 bases between them. The CDR3 is 14 residues long. Here the CDR3 reads CASSLGGMNTEAFF. In nucleotides, the CDR3 is TGTGCCAGCAGCTTGGGGGGGATGAACACTGAAGCTTTCTTT.

In this sample, this clone turned up once. The chain uses TRBV30 and TRBJ1-5, with no clear D. CDR1 and CDR2 from the germline V gene are GTSNPN and SVGIG (reference sequence). The CDR3 length is 14 residues. The V end was cut by 1 base, the J end by 3 bases, with 10 bases between. The CDR3: CAWSAHRYNQPQHF. DNA for the CDR3: TGTGCCTGGAGTGCGCACAGATACAATCAGCCCCAGCATTTT.

The chain couples TRBV9 to TRBJ2-1, with TRBD2 matching over 11 bases. Unmatched junction bases numbered 4, after V lost 0 bases and J lost 5 bases. There are 16 residues in the CDR3. Germline V gene sequence: CDR1 SGDLS, CDR2 YYNGEE. CDR3 residues: CASSVATTSGDNEQFF. The CDR3 nucleotides read TGTGCCAGCAGCGTAGCTACGACTAGCGGGGACAATGAGCAGTTCTTC.

This clone was seen only once. CDR3 amino acids: CASSSGLAAEQFF. Written as DNA, the CDR3 is TGTGCCAGCAGTTCCGGACTAGCGGCTGAGCAGTTCTTC. The J gene is TRBJ2-1, the V gene TRBV27; 10 positions agree with TRBD2. Trimming cost V 4 bases and J 9 bases; bases outside gene matches: 3. The CDR3 contains 13 residues. From germline, CDR1 is MNHEY and CDR2 SMNVEV (reference sequence).

The chain uses TRBV28 and TRBJ1-6; 9 bases fit TRBD1. The germline V gene encodes CDR1 MDHEN and CDR2 SYDVKM. Trimming at V came to 6 bases and at J to 10 bases, leaving 10 bases not matched to a gene. The CDR3 sequence is 15 residues long. CDR3 sequence reads: CASRGGQGMVSPLHF. The CDR3, as DNA: TGTGCCAGCAGGGGGGGACAGGGAATGGTGTCACCCCTCCACTTT.

This clone was counted between two and nine times. V is TRBV3-1 (or the pseudogene TRBV3-2) and J is TRBJ2-7, with 9 positions matching TRBD2. The CDR3 contains 17 residues. The V segment lost 1 base and the J segment 0 bases; nucleotides outside the gene matches: 7. Germline V gene sequence: CDR1 LGHDT, CDR2 YNNKEL (reference sequence). This CDR3 is CASSQVLAGMSSYEQYF. The CDR3 bases are TGTGCCAGCAGCCAAGTCCTAGCGGGAATGAGCTCCTACGAGCAGTACTTC.

The sample holds one count of this clone. V and J are TRBV27 and TRBJ2-5; 7 nucleotides line up with TRBD2. The CDR3 runs 15 residues. V trimming: 7 bases; J trimming: 3 bases; junction bases outside the gene matches: 11. Germline V gene data show CDR1 as MNHEY and CDR2 as SMNVEV (reference sequence). The CDR3 DNA follows: TGTGCCAGCAAGGGTTCGGGAGCGGGAAAAGAGACCCAGTACTTC. The encoded protein is CASKGSGAGKETQYF.

The chain employs TRBV28 and TRBJ1-2; 7 bases are shared with TRBD1. CDR3 size: 15 residues. Germline CDR1 and CDR2: MDHEN and SYDVKM. V trimming: 2 bases; J trimming: 4 bases; junction bases outside the gene matches: 7. CDR3 residues: CASSLPSGGGYGYTF. The CDR3, as DNA: TGTGCCAGCAGTTTACCGTCAGGGGGAGGCTATGGCTACACCTTC.

The chain links TRBV11-2 to TRBJ2-7; D unclear. The germline CDR1 and CDR2 sequences are SGHAT and FQNNGV. The germline V and J ends were trimmed by 0 bases and 4 bases, with 13 bases remaining between them. CDR3 length equals 15 residues. The CDR3 here is CASSLERSVWYEQYF. The DNA for the CDR3 is TGTGCCAGCAGCTTAGAGCGGTCCGTTTGGTACGAGCAGTACTTC.

The sample holds one count of this clone. A read error may produce the germline difference seen at one junction end. This chain connects TRBV2 to TRBJ2-7; TRBD2 matches 7 bases. The length of the CDR3 is 11 residues. Germline V CDR1 and CDR2: SNHLY, FYNNEI. CDR3 residues: CASSYSSGSVF. As DNA, the CDR3 is TGTGCCAGCAGTTACTCTAGCGGAAGCGTCTTC.

This clone came up a few times. At the DNA level, this CDR3 is encoded by other sequences in the same sample as well. The chain couples TRBV6-6 to TRBJ2-3; the D gene is possibly TRBD2 (6 bases). Germline V CDR1 and CDR2: MNHNY, SVGAGI (reference sequence). V was shortened by 6 bases and J by 2 bases, with 12 bases between the two germline ends. The CDR3 is made up of 14 amino acids. The CDR3 DNA reads as TGTGCCAGCAGCCCCCGGGACTCCACAGATACGCAGTATTTT. Translation: CASSPRDSTDTQYF.

The count of this clone is one. The CDR3 DNA reads TGTGCCAGCAGTCAAACAGGGGGGCCCTACGAGCAGTACTTC. Encoded protein: CASSQTGGPYEQYF. This chain uses TRBV6-2 or TRBV6-3 with TRBJ2-7, with TRBD1 matching over 8 bases. The J segment lost 2 bases and the V segment lost 5 bases, leaving 5 bases of the junction unmatched. This CDR3 contains 14 residues. Germline V gene data show CDR1 as MNHEY and CDR2 as SVGEGT.

J is TRBJ2-6 and V is TRBV9; 8 bases align to TRBD1. Looked up from germline, CDR1 is SGDLS and CDR2 is YYNGEE. V shed 3 bases and J 0 bases; nucleotides not matched to a gene: 8. The CDR3 sequence is 18 residues long. This CDR3 reads CASSEGGQVFSGANVLTF. The CDR3 DNA follows: TGTGCCAGCAGCGAGGGGGGACAGGTCTTCTCTGGGGCCAACGTCCTGACTTTC. The full variable domain, completed using reference TRBV9 and TRBJ2-6, is DSGVTQTPKHLITATGQRVTLRCSPRSGDLSVYWYQQSLDQGLQFLIQYYNGEERAKGNILERFSAQQFPDLHSELNLSSLELGDSALYFCASSEGGQVFSGANVLTFGAGSRLTVL.

The chain combines TRBV19 with TRBJ2-3; 8 bases line up with TRBD2. The CDR3 spans 19 residues. J lost 1 base, V lost 1 base, and 13 bases had no gene match. Per germline, CDR1 LNHDA and CDR2 SQIVND (reference sequence). DNA of the CDR3: TGTGCCAGTAGTATAGCTCCCCCTTGGACTAGCAGCCGCACAGATACGCAGTATTTT. Its translation is CASSIAPPWTSSRTDTQYF.

This chain connects TRBV28 to TRBJ1-2; TRBD1 agrees at 7 bases. The CDR3 sequence is 14 residues long. Per the germline V gene, CDR1 is MDHEN and CDR2 is SYDVKM. After removal of 5 bases from V and 8 bases from J, the junction contained 11 bases not matched to a gene. The CDR3 region has the DNA TGTGCCAGCAGTGCCAACAGGGGCTTGGGGGGCTACACCTTC. It specifies CASSANRGLGGYTF.

The chain joins TRBV2 to TRBJ1-5; TRBD1 matches 10 bases. Germline CDR1 reads SNHLY; CDR2 reads FYNNEI. Losses at the gene ends were 4 bases for V and 3 bases for J; bases not matched to a gene: 3. The CDR3 contains 15 residues. This CDR3 reads CASSVGTGANQPQHF. Here the CDR3 DNA reads TGTGCCAGCAGTGTCGGGACAGGGGCCAATCAGCCCCAGCATTTT.

The chain recombines TRBV19 with TRBJ2-2; D is undetermined. This CDR3 contains 12 residues. V was cut by 8 bases and J by 4 bases, with 8 bases left in between. Germline V gives CDR1 LNHDA, CDR2 SQIVND (reference sequence). CDR3 coding DNA: TGTGCCAGTGGAGAAATCACCGGGGAGCTGTTTTTT. Translated, it gives CASGEITGELFF.